This T cell receptor beta chain emerged from a study of blood T cell repertoires in COVID-19. Study as a whole: Acute-phase and convalescent COVID-19 samples originated in the United States, Italy and Spain. In each case, the material was cDNA or gDNA derived from T cells, B-cell-depleted T cells, or PBMCs.

V lost 5 bases, J lost 2 bases, and 13 bases lay in between. The CDR3 contains 15 residues. CDR1 is MGHRA and CDR2 is YSYEKL in the germline V gene. Original handling: Amplification with reference gene primers provided the estimates of nucleated cell counts. Some clones are missing from TCRdb's copy, which holds only in-frame ones; the method was immunoSEQ multiplex PCR. The V and J calls and clone size were taken over from that table, and D and trimming were inferred from the DNA. The table lists tens of thousands of clones, about 80% of them singletons. Seattle patients were enrolled while actively infected and followed longitudinally.

The material sequenced was peripheral blood. The J gene is TRBJ1-5, the V gene TRBV4-1, with D possibly matching TRBD1 (5 bases). This clonotype was sampled from a man under 40 with COVID-19, enrolled during active disease. The CDR3: CASSKYTGGNQPQHF. Written as DNA, the CDR3 is TGCGCCAGCAGCAAATACACGGGGGGCAATCAGCCCCAGCATTTT.